This T cell receptor beta chain was captured in a study of beta chain features in type 1 diabetes. About the research overall: In age, gender and cell yields, patients were similar to healthy donors.

Expressed TCRB transcripts were sequenced because the entire RNA isolate underwent reverse transcription. Method: immunoSEQ multiplex PCR; TCRdb's copy keeps in-frame clones and lacks some. The table includes hundreds of thousands of clones, roughly an eighth detected once. Study observations and caveats: The study found fewer insertions and more deletions at VDJ junctions in type 1 diabetes patients. Moderate but significant shortening of TCRB CDR3s was recorded in all four CD4+ subsets from Type 1 diabetes patients. Cells that show high TCR expression could be over-represented by cDNA sequencing. HLA effects on TCRB rearrangement stayed unresolved here.

Trimming took off 1 base at V and 0 bases at J, with 7 bases between the two ends. The CDR3 contains 14 residues. Germline V CDR1 and CDR2: GTSNPN, SVGIG (reference sequence). This clone has a handful of counts. The antigen is unknown. The sequence came from a man aged 18 to 30 with type 1 diabetes. This sequence joins TRBV30 and TRBJ2-1; no clear D gene. The sequencing sample was made of naive CD4+ T cells from blood. The CDR3 is CAWSEENSYNEQFF. For the CDR3, the DNA is TGTGCCTGGAGTGAGGAGAACTCCTACAATGAGCAGTTCTTC.